This T cell receptor (beta chain) originates from a study of blood T cell repertoires in COVID-19. About the research overall: From T cells, B-cell-depleted T cells, or PBMCs came the material, which was cDNA or gDNA.

As handled by the study authors: Reference gene primer amplification gave nucleated cell count estimates. Profiled with immunoSEQ multiplex PCR; TCRdb holds only in-frame clones, not every one. The V and J calls and clone size come from that table; D and trimming were worked out from the DNA. The sample holds roughly 54,000 clones, more than 75% seen once. J gave up 6 bases and V 4 bases, and 7 bases lay outside the gene matches. CDR1 and CDR2 from the germline V gene are SGHVS and FQNEAQ. The CDR3 sequence is 14 residues long. Sequenced: peripheral blood. V is TRBV7-8 and J is TRBJ2-7; 9 nucleotides line up with TRBD1. The sequence derives from a woman in her fifties or sixties with acute or convalescent COVID-19. CDR3 protein: CASSSDRGRTEQYF. CDR3 bases: TGTGCCAGCAGCTCGGACAGGGGTCGAACCGAGCAGTACTTC.